This T cell receptor beta chain was recovered during a study of T cells in Graves' hyperthyroidism and ophthalmopathy. Trimming removed 3 bases from V and 4 bases from J, with 12 bases in between. CDR3 size: 14 residues. Amplification targeted TCR beta CDR3 regions from RNA transcripts. Initially, a first-round RT-PCR of the TCR CDR3 employed the HTBI primer set. MiXCR, applied by TCRdb to the multiplex PCR reads, yields one record per CDR3 protein. The sample holds around 350,000 distinct CDR3 sequences, approximately 19% seen once. This clonotype showed up many times. This receptor was obtained from a woman aged 18-29 years with Graves' hyperthyroidism. The specimen sequenced was blood. This rearrangement joins TRBV12-3 or TRBV12-4 to TRBJ1-1, with D maybe TRBD1 (6 bases). CDR3 sequence: CASSFQGRTTEAFF. DNA for the CDR3: TGTGCCAGCAGTTTTCAGGGGAGGACCACTGAAGCTTTCTTT.